This T cell receptor (beta chain) was observed in a study of blood T cell repertoires in COVID-19. Study-wide context: The United States, Italy and Spain were the sources of the acute and convalescent COVID-19 samples.

Repertoires were generated with immunoSEQ multiplex PCR, while TCRdb's copy carries only in-frame clones and drops some. The sample has 300,000 to 350,000 clones, about 85% seen once. Trimming removed 1 base from V and 0 bases from J, with 12 bases in between. Germline CDR1 reads LNHNV; CDR2 reads YYDKDF (reference sequence). The CDR3 spans 17 residues. This rearrangement joins TRBV15 to TRBJ1-4; D remains unclear. Sequencing used peripheral blood. The origin of this receptor is a man younger than 35 with active or convalescent COVID-19. The CDR3 is CATSRAPEGATNEKLFF. The CDR3 coding sequence is TGTGCCACCAGCAGAGCGCCCGAGGGTGCAACTAATGAAAAACTGTTTTTT.